One sample yielded the 4 T cell receptor beta chains listed below, sequenced in a study of read filtering for tumor transcriptome and immune sequencing. The library was built from roughly 400 ng RNA with molecular barcoded adaptors for alpha/delta and beta/gamma chains. TCRdb reprocessed the reads with MiXCR, giving one entry per CDR3 protein. This sample yields around 50,000 distinct CDR3 sequences, of which around 12% are seen a single time; 16% belongs to the top ten. Material: a population of CD138-negative cells sorted from bone marrow. The receptors shown here come from a donor at least 40 years old with multiple myeloma.

This clonotype was recorded at least ten times. The chain employs TRBV12-3 or TRBV12-4 and TRBJ1-6, with D unclear. V lost 2 bases and J 10 bases, leaving 9 bases between the germline ends. This CDR3 is built from 13 residues. CDR3 in amino acids: CASSLRNLSPLHF. The CDR3, as DNA: TGTGCCAGCAGTTTACGGAACCTCTCACCCCTCCACTTT.

This clonotype was found many times. The junction shows a germline mismatch at one end, possibly a read error. The V and J genes are TRBV6-5 and TRBJ2-3; 7 nucleotides align to TRBD2. Germline CDR1 is MNHEY and CDR2 is SVGAGI. This CDR3 comprises 17 residues. As DNA, the CDR3 is TGTGCCAGCAGTCACTCCCCCTCGAGGACTAGGGGAGATACGCAGTATTTT. Residues: CASSHSPSRTRGDTQYF.

This clonotype showed up just a few times. This chain joins TRBV19 and TRBJ2-2; 7 positions agree with TRBD1. This CDR3 is built from 16 residues. Per the germline V gene, CDR1 is LNHDA and CDR2 is SQIVND (reference sequence). The ends lost 5 bases at V and 4 bases at J; junction bases unmatched: 10. The CDR3 DNA sequence: TGTGCCAGTAGTTCAGACGACAGGGTAGCCACCGGGGAGCTGTTTTTT. Residues: CASSSDDRVATGELFF.

This clonotype was detected ten times or more. The chain combines TRBV6-2 or TRBV6-3 with TRBJ2-3; D gene uncertain. Germline-derived CDR1 and CDR2 are MNHEY and SVGEGT. Trimming cost V 4 bases and J 3 bases, with 14 bases left between them. The length of the CDR3 is 15 residues. DNA of the CDR3: TGTGCCAGCAGTTTGGGCTACCTCGGAACAGATACGCAGTATTTT. This translates into CASSLGYLGTDTQYF.